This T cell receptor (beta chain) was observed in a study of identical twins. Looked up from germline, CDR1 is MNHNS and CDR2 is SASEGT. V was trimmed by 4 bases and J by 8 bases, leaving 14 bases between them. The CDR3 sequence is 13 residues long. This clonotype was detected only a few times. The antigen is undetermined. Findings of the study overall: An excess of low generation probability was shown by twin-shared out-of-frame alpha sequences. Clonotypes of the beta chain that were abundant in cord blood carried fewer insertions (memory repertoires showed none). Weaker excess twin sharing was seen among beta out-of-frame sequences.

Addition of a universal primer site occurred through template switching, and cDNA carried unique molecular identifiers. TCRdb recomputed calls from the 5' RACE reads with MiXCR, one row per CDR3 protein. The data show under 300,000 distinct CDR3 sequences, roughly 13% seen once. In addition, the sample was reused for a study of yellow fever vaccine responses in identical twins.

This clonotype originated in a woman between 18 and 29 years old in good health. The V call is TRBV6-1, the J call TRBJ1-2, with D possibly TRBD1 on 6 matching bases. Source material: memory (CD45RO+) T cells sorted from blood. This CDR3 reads CASSARGQQGYTF. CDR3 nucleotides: TGTGCCAGCAGTGCCCGGGGGCAGCAAGGCTACACCTTC.